This TCR beta chain was sequenced in a study of blood T cell repertoires in COVID-19. Looking at the study overall: The United States, Italy and Spain were the sources of the acute and convalescent COVID-19 samples. The analysed material was cDNA or gDNA that came from T cells, B-cell-depleted T cells, or PBMCs.

It was during active infection that Seattle patients were enrolled and then longitudinally followed. Losses at the gene ends were 7 bases for V and 2 bases for J; bases not matched to a gene: 5. Germline V gives CDR1 LNHDA, CDR2 SQIVND (reference sequence). The CDR3 runs to 15 residues. As handled by the study authors: Amplification from reference gene primers served as the basis for estimated nucleated cell counts. The data were produced by immunoSEQ multiplex PCR, yet TCRdb's version contains in-frame clones alone and is incomplete. V, J and clone size are taken as reported in that table, and D and trimming were inferred from the DNA itself. The sample has 170,000 or so clones; over 80% are singletons.

The chain couples TRBV19 to TRBJ2-2; 9 bases are a match to TRBD1. The material sequenced was peripheral blood. The TCR sequence derives from a woman aged 40 to 50 with COVID-19, enrolled during active disease. The DNA for the CDR3 is TGTGCCAGTAAGGAACAGGGGGCAAACACCGGGGAGCTGTTTTTT. Amino acids: CASKEQGANTGELFF. Full variable domain (outside the CDR3, taken from reference TRBV19 and TRBJ2-2): DGGITQSPKYLFRKEGQNVTLSCEQNLNHDAMYWYRQDPGQGLRLIYYSQIVNDFQKGDIAEGYSVSREKKESFPLTVTSAQKNPTAFYLCASKEQGANTGELFFGEGSRLTVL.